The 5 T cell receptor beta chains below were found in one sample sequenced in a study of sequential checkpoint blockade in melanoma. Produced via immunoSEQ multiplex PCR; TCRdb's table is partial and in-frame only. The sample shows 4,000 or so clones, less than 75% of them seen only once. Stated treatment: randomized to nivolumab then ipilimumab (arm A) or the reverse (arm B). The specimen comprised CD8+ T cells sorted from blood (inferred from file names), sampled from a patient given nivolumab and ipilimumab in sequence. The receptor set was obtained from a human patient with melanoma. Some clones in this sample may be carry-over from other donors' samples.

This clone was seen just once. CDR3 sequence: CASSQNVPIDQPQHF. The CDR3 DNA is TGCGCCAGCAGCCAAAATGTCCCGATAGATCAGCCCCAGCATTTT. The J gene is TRBJ1-5, the V gene TRBV4-1; D is undetermined. The V gene lost 2 bases and the J gene lost 5 bases, with 13 bases spanning the gap. Germline V gives CDR1 MGHRA, CDR2 YSYEKL. The CDR3 covers 15 residues.

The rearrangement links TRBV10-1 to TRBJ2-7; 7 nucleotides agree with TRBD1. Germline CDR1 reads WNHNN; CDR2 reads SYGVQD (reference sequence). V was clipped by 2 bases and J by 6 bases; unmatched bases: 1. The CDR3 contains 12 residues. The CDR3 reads CASSETGAEQYF. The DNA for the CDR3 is TGCGCCAGCAGTGAGACAGGGGCCGAGCAGTACTTC.

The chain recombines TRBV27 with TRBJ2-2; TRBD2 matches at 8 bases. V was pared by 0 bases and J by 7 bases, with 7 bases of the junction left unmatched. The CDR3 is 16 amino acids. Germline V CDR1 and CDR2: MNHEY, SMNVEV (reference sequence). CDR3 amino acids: CASSLSSGVLNGELFF. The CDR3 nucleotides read TGTGCCAGCAGTTTATCTAGCGGGGTATTGAACGGGGAGCTGTTTTTT.

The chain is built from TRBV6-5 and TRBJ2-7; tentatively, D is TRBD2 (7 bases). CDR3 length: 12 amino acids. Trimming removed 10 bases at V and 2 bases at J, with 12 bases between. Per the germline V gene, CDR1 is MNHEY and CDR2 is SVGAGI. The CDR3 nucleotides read TGTGCCACCACCGGGGGGCCCTACGAGCAGTACTTC. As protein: CATTGGPYEQYF.

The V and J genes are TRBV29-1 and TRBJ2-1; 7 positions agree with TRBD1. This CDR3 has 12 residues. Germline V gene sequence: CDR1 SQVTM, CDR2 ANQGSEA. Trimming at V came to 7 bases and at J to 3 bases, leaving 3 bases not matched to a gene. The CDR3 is CSDRQGYNEQFF. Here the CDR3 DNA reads TGCAGCGACCGACAGGGCTACAATGAGCAGTTCTTC.